These 8 T cell receptor beta chains came from one sample sequenced in a study of blood T cells in healthy people across ages. Sample-barcoded 5' priming and a J-beta primer mix drove a second PCR of roughly 6 to 12 cycles. One entry per CDR3 protein results from TCRdb running MiXCR on the 5' RACE reads. The table shows around 990,000 distinct CDR3 sequences, with roughly a quarter occurring only once. These sequences were also reported in another study, on T cells of mothers and their children.

Material: blood. The receptors shown here come from a girl aged 2-10 years in good health.

The rearrangement joins TRBV29-1 to TRBJ2-3, with 8 positions matching TRBD2. The CDR3 consists of 16 residues. V shed 1 base and J 2 bases; nucleotides not matched to a gene: 8. CDR1 SQVTM and CDR2 ANQGSEA come from the germline V gene. Here the CDR3 DNA reads TGCAGCGTTGAAGCGGTACTAGCGGAGAACACAGATACGCAGTATTTT. Translated: CSVEAVLAENTDTQYF.

This clonotype has only a few counts. V and J are TRBV29-1 and TRBJ2-2; D is unclear. Trimming stripped 6 bases from V and 7 bases from J, with 6 bases between. The CDR3 spans 10 residues. In germline, CDR1 is SQVTM, CDR2 ANQGSEA. As DNA, the CDR3 is TGCAGCGTAATCGTCGGGGAGCTGTTTTTT. It yields the protein CSVIVGELFF.

This clonotype has a handful of counts. The chain employs TRBV10-2 and TRBJ2-5; a weak D match, TRBD2 (6 bases). The V end was cut by 6 bases, the J end by 3 bases, with 8 bases between. Germline assignment: CDR1 WSHSY and CDR2 SAAADI. This CDR3 is built from 12 residues. CDR3 sequence: CASRGGKETQYF. Written as DNA, the CDR3 is TGCGCCAGCAGGGGGGGAAAAGAGACCCAGTACTTC.

The chain links TRBV4-3 to TRBJ1-3; D remains ambiguous. Germline lookup yields CDR1 LGHNA and CDR2 YSLEER. This CDR3 has 17 residues. V was pared by 0 bases and J by 0 bases, with 12 bases between. CDR3 sequence: CASSQDVSTFSGNTIYF. The CDR3 nucleotides read TGCGCCAGCAGCCAAGATGTCAGCACCTTCTCTGGAAACACCATATATTTT.

This clonotype was counted between two and nine times. This chain joins TRBV12-3 or TRBV12-4 and TRBJ1-1; TRBD1 matches 7 bases. This CDR3 has 15 residues. V was pared by 5 bases and J by 2 bases, with 8 bases of the junction left unmatched. The CDR3 sequence: CASSPAGTVNTEAFF. The CDR3 bases are TGTGCCAGCAGTCCGGCCGGGACAGTAAACACTGAAGCTTTCTTT.

This clonotype was seen a few times. J is TRBJ2-5 and V is TRBV20-1; no clear D. The J call may be wrong; the DNA end is better matched by TRBJ2-7. This CDR3 has 13 residues. In germline, CDR1 is DFQATT, CDR2 SNEGSKA (reference sequence). The CDR3 DNA follows: TGCAGTGCTAGAGCTCCCTCCACCTACGAGCAGTACTTC. It is translated as CSARAPSTYEQYF.

The chain couples TRBV13 to TRBJ1-4; D is unresolved. The CDR3 covers 14 residues. The V end was cut by 0 bases, the J end by 7 bases, with 9 bases between. Germline V gene lookup returns CDR1 PRHDT and CDR2 FYEKMQ (reference sequence). The chain's CDR3 is CASSLGRGSEKLFF. DNA of the CDR3: TGTGCCAGCAGCTTAGGCCGCGGGAGTGAAAAACTGTTTTTT.

A single count supports this clonotype. This rearrangement joins TRBV20-1 to TRBJ2-2; D is ambiguous. The germline V and J ends were trimmed by 3 bases and 6 bases, with 8 bases remaining between them. This CDR3 is 12 amino acids long. Germline V lookup: CDR1 DFQATT, CDR2 SNEGSKA (reference sequence). The DNA for the CDR3 is TGCAGTGCTAGTTTTCGGGCCGGGGAGCTGTTTTTT. Translated: CSASFRAGELFF.